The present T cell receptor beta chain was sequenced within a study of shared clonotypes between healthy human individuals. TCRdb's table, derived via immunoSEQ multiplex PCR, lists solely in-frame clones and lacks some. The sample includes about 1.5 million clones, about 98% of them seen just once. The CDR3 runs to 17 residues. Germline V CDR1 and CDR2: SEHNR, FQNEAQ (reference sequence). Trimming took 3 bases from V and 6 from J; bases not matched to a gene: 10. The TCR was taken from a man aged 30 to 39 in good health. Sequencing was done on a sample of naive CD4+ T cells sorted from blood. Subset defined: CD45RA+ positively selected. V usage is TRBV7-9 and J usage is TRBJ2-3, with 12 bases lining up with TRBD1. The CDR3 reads CASSFAMGQGAVDTQYF. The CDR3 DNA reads TGTGCCAGCAGCTTCGCGATGGGACAGGGGGCAGTGGATACGCAGTATTTT.